Below are 4 T cell receptor beta chains sequenced from a single sample in a study of blood T cell repertoires in COVID-19. Generated by immunoSEQ multiplex PCR, the TCRdb table keeps only in-frame clones and is missing some. The sample holds 65,000 or so clones, more than 65% seen once. Sequencing input: peripheral blood. The receptor set was obtained from a woman aged 70 to 79 with acute or convalescent COVID-19.

The chain employs TRBV7-2 and TRBJ1-2; no clear D. V lost 5 bases and J 2 bases, leaving 21 bases between the germline ends. This CDR3 contains 17 residues. Germline values: CDR1 SGHTA, CDR2 FQGNSA. CDR3 DNA sequence: TGTGCCAGCAGCACCCCCCACTGGGCTTCCTTAAACTATGGCTACACCTTC. Amino acid sequence: CASSTPHWASLNYGYTF.

The J gene is TRBJ2-1, the V gene TRBV10-1, with 10 bases fitting TRBD2. The CDR3 is made up of 16 amino acids. V lost 3 bases to trimming and J lost 1 base; unmatched junction nucleotides: 3. The germline CDR1 and CDR2 sequences are WNHNN and SYGVQD (reference sequence). CDR3 coding DNA: TGCGCCAGCAGTGAAATAGCGGGGGGTTCCTACAATGAGCAGTTCTTC. It translates to CASSEIAGGSYNEQFF.

The V call is TRBV6-6, the J call TRBJ1-4; 8 nucleotides line up with TRBD1. Looked up from germline, CDR1 is MNHNY and CDR2 is SVGAGI (reference sequence). V lost 8 bases and J lost 8; bases outside the gene matches: 13. The CDR3 loop spans 15 amino acids. The chain's CDR3 is CASHQNGQGNEKLFF. For the CDR3, the DNA is TGTGCCAGCCATCAGAACGGACAGGGAAACGAAAAACTGTTTTTT.

V is TRBV6-5 and J is TRBJ2-5; 7 bases line up with TRBD1. The CDR3 runs to 14 residues. The ends lost 5 bases at V and 5 bases at J; junction bases unmatched: 8. CDR1 is MNHEY and CDR2 is SVGAGI in the germline V gene. The CDR3 sequence is CASSPGTAGETQYF. CDR3 DNA sequence: TGTGCCAGCAGTCCCGGGACAGCCGGGGAGACCCAGTACTTC.